This T cell receptor (beta chain) appears in the sequencing data of a study of blood T cell repertoires in COVID-19. Only in-frame clones appear in the TCRdb table, and some are missing; sequencing was by immunoSEQ multiplex PCR. The sample holds approximately 100,000 clones; roughly 92% are singletons and the top ten take 5% to 7%. CDR3 size: 14 residues. The ends were cut back, 6 bases at V and 9 bases at J, with 15 bases in the middle. CDR1 and CDR2 from the germline V gene are MGHRA and YSYEKL. Sequencing was carried out using peripheral blood. This chain joins TRBV4-1 and TRBJ1-6; possible D gene TRBD1, 6 bases. This TCR derives from a man aged 65 to 79 with acute or convalescent COVID-19. This chain's CDR3 is CASRLQGSGSPLHF. CDR3 in DNA: TGCGCCAGCAGACTACAGGGCTCCGGTTCACCCCTCCACTTT.